This is a list of T cell receptor beta chains from one sample in a study of PD-1 blockade in classical Hodgkin lymphoma. The method was immunoSEQ multiplex PCR; TCRdb's version includes in-frame clones alone and lacks a portion of them. The data contain approximately 31,000 clones, around 94% of them singletons. The specimen was peripheral blood mononuclear cells (PBMCs). The receptors here all came from a human donor with classical Hodgkin lymphoma. Both conserved end residues are part of each CDR3. D genes are given only for firm matches. Not every row has a clone size; where given, it reads once, few, many or a size class.

clone_size	j_call	v_call	d_call	cdr3_aa	cdr3_nt
.	TRBJ1-2	TRBV5-4	.	CASSRPFAYGYTF	TGTGCCAGCAGCCGGCCGTTCGCCTATGGCTACACCTTC
.	TRBJ2-7	TRBV6-5	.	CASSYSSRRGSYEQYF	TGTGCCAGCAGTTACTCTAGTCGGAGGGGGTCCTACGAGCAGTACTTC
.	TRBJ2-7	TRBV5-5	.	CASSLGGLTYEQYF	TGTGCCAGCAGCCTTGGGGGGCTTACCTACGAGCAGTACTTC
.	TRBJ2-7	TRBV4-1	.	CASSQDRQAYEQYF	TGCGCCAGCAGCCAAGATAGACAGGCCTACGAGCAGTACTTC
.	TRBJ1-5	TRBV7-2	.	CASSLVDGQPQHF	TGTGCCAGCAGCTTAGTAGACGGTCAGCCCCAGCATTTT
.	TRBJ2-7	TRBV13	TRBD2	CASSHREEPHYEQYF	TGTGCCAGCAGCCACCGGGAGGAGCCCCACTACGAGCAGTACTTC
.	TRBJ1-6	TRBV7-2	.	CASSLVGSSYNSPLHF	TGTGCCAGCAGCTTAGTGGGATCCTCCTATAATTCACCCCTCCACTTT
once	TRBJ1-2	TRBV9	.	CASSVSPHYGYTF	TGTGCCAGCAGCGTAAGCCCCCACTATGGCTACACCTTC
.	TRBJ1-2	TRBV5-4	TRBD1	CASSLEGSGGGYTF	TGTGCCAGCAGCTTGGAGGGGTCAGGGGGTGGCTACACCTTC
.	TRBJ2-7	TRBV2	.	CASSAGHANYEQYF	TGTGCCAGCAGTGCGGGACATGCTAATTACGAGCAGTACTTC
.	TRBJ2-7	TRBV6-5	.	CASSPDRPSYEQYF	TGTGCCAGCAGTCCCGACAGACCGTCCTACGAGCAGTACTTC
.	TRBJ1-1	TRBV12-5	.	CASGMDRLNTEAFF	TGTGCTAGTGGTATGGACAGATTGAACACTGAAGCTTTCTTT
.	TRBJ2-7	TRBV5-1	.	CASNPLEGRPYEQYF	TGCGCCAGCAACCCATTGGAGGGGCGACCCTACGAGCAGTACTTC
.	TRBJ2-7	TRBV28	TRBD1	CASSDRAHEQYF	TGTGCCAGCAGTGACAGGGCCCACGAGCAGTACTTC
.	TRBJ2-1	TRBV10-3	.	CAISETGTLENEQFF	TGTGCCATCAGTGAGACCGGGACCCTGGAAAATGAGCAGTTCTTC
.	TRBJ1-6	TRBV7-3	.	CASSLAANSPLHF	TGTGCCAGCAGCTTAGCGGCAAATTCACCCCTCCACTTT
.	TRBJ1-3	TRBV28	.	CASSLPGGGNTIYF	TGTGCCAGCAGTTTGCCCGGGGGAGGAAACACCATATATTTT
.	TRBJ2-7	TRBV6-5	TRBD2	CASSKPGLSTYEQYF	TGTGCCAGCAGTAAACCGGGACTATCAACCTACGAGCAGTACTTC
.	TRBJ2-1	TRBV11-2	TRBD2	CASSPRGAGGQNEQFF	TGTGCCAGCAGCCCCCGTGGGGCGGGGGGGCAAAATGAGCAGTTCTTC
few	TRBJ1-2	TRBV5-5	.	CASSVNRVHGYTF	TGTGCCAGCAGTGTTAACAGGGTTCATGGCTACACCTTC
.	TRBJ1-2	TRBV6-6	TRBD1	CASSYGQGGYGYTF	TGTGCCAGCAGTTACGGACAGGGGGGCTATGGCTACACCTTC
.	TRBJ2-5	TRBV18	TRBD2	CASSPPVIAGETQYF	TGTGCCAGCTCACCTCCCGTAATAGCGGGAGAGACCCAGTACTTC
.	TRBJ1-4	TRBV28	.	CASSDPDRALNEKLFF	TGTGCCAGCAGCGATCCGGATAGGGCCCTTAATGAAAAACTGTTTTTT
.	TRBJ1-2	TRBV5-4	.	CASTRGGTSYGYTF	TGTGCCAGCACCCGGGGGGGAACATCTTATGGCTACACCTTC
.	TRBJ2-7	TRBV18	TRBD2	CASSPSLGGGSTYEQYF	TGTGCCAGCTCACCAAGTTTAGGAGGCGGGAGCACCTACGAGCAGTACTTC
few	TRBJ1-2	TRBV4-1	.	CASSQSPAEDYGYTF	TGCGCCAGCAGCCAATCACCTGCTGAGGATTACGGCTACACCTTC
.	TRBJ2-5	TRBV5-1	.	CASSLGQALQETQYF	TGCGCCAGCAGCTTGGGACAGGCCTTACAAGAGACCCAGTACTTC
.	TRBJ1-5	TRBV7-8	.	CASSLGGGGGNQPQHF	TGTGCCAGCAGCCTAGGGGGAGGGGGTGGCAATCAGCCCCAGCATTTT
.	TRBJ2-2	TRBV5-8	TRBD1	CASSHRTGASGELFF	TGTGCCAGCAGCCACCGGACAGGGGCCTCCGGGGAGCTGTTTTTT
.	TRBJ2-7	TRBV5-4	TRBD2	CASSPGTSSRSHEQYF	TGTGCCAGCAGTCCAGGGACTAGTTCACGTTCCCACGAGCAGTACTTC
once	TRBJ1-4	TRBV27	.	CASSTGFLRGSGKLFF	TGTGCCAGCAGTACGGGATTTTTACGGGGTTCAGGAAAACTGTTTTTT
.	TRBJ1-1	TRBV9	.	CASRDGPGPNTEAFF	TGTGCCAGCAGAGACGGACCGGGACCGAACACTGAAGCTTTCTTT
.	TRBJ1-5	TRBV27	TRBD1	CASRSWQGGRNQPQHF	TGTGCCAGCAGGTCTTGGCAAGGGGGCAGAAATCAGCCCCAGCATTTT
.	TRBJ2-5	TRBV5-4	.	CASSVPGFRTQYF	TGTGCCAGCAGCGTTCCAGGGTTTCGGACCCAGTACTTC
.	TRBJ2-3	TRBV5-6	.	CASSVEGPPTDTQYF	TGTGCCAGCAGCGTCGAGGGGCCGCCCACAGATACGCAGTATTTT
.	TRBJ1-1	TRBV7-9	.	CASSLTLTRHLF	TGTGCCAGCAGCTTAACATTGACTAGGCATCTCTTT
.	TRBJ2-2	TRBV7-8	TRBD1	CATRDRGPNTGELFF	TGTGCCACCCGGGACAGGGGGCCGAACACCGGGGAGCTGTTTTTT
.	TRBJ1-5	TRBV5-5	.	CASSLSSNQPQHF	TGTGCCAGCAGCTTAAGCAGCAATCAGCCCCAGCATTTT
.	TRBJ2-2	TRBV9	TRBD2	CASSPRLAGDTGELFF	TGTGCCAGCAGCCCCCGACTAGCGGGGGACACCGGGGAGCTGTTTTTT
.	TRBJ1-2	TRBV6-1	TRBD1	CASSPRTGGSYGYTF	TGTGCCAGCAGTCCCAGGACAGGGGGCTCCTATGGCTACACCTTC
.	TRBJ1-2	TRBV16	TRBD1	CASSQGQGAINYGYTF	TGTGCCAGCAGCCAGGGACAGGGGGCCATAAACTATGGCTACACCTTC
.	TRBJ2-5	TRBV6-5	TRBD2	CASSYVVAGQETQYF	TGTGCCAGCAGTTACGTGGTAGCGGGGCAAGAGACCCAGTACTTC
.	TRBJ2-5	TRBV10-3	TRBD1	CAISELPGQAPLHQYF	TGTGCCATCAGTGAGCTTCCTGGACAGGCTCCCCTACACCAGTACTTC
.	TRBJ2-3	TRBV7-3	TRBD1	CASSSGTGSTDTQYF	TGTGCCAGCAGCTCCGGGACAGGGAGCACAGATACGCAGTATTTT
few	TRBJ1-2	TRBV27	TRBD1	CASSPGQGYGYTF	TGTGCCAGCAGCCCTGGACAGGGGTACGGCTACACCTTC